What follows describes a single T cell receptor (beta chain). The antigen is undetermined. The record originates from a study of monozygotic twins with inflammatory bowel disease. Study-level results: With others, IBD patients shared fewer clonotypes than healthy twins did, especially with disease activity.

The CDR3 runs to 15 residues. Germline values: CDR1 LGHDT, CDR2 YNNKEL (reference sequence). Eight distinct reactions (per sample) were used to make the cDNA. A 6-nucleotide sample barcode was carried by the UMIs, which template switching added. TCRdb reprocessed the 5' RACE reads, with one entry per CDR3 protein and no DNA. The sample has about 160,000 distinct CDR3 sequences; the top ten hold over 2.5%. The sequence was obtained from a human donor with ulcerative colitis or Crohn's disease, or a healthy co-twin of an affected twin (not recorded which). Source material: blood. V usage is TRBV3-1 and J usage is TRBJ2-2. The CDR3 sequence is CASSQDKESPGELFF.